Included here is one TCR beta chain sequence, with context. Antigen unknown. These data come from a study of identifying expanded T cells in peripheral blood. The study, taken as a whole, reports: Technical replicates showed around 1.1 changed clones; around two weeks roughly 16; four weeks 19.

This CDR3 is 14 amino acids long. Germline V gene data show CDR1 as SGDLS and CDR2 as YYNGEE. V lost 3 bases, J lost 0 bases, and 8 bases lay in between. Healthy donors had no documented immune events, such as infections, while sampled. Generated by immunoSEQ multiplex PCR, the TCRdb table keeps only in-frame clones and is missing some. Of roughly 81,000 clones in the sample, 84% are singletons; the top ten hold roughly a fifth. The chain joins TRBV9 to TRBJ2-3; D gene uncertain. This sequence was found in a person between 18 and 75 years old in good health. The sequenced sample was blood. This CDR3 reads CASSASASTDTQYF. The CDR3 coding sequence is TGTGCCAGCAGCGCCTCCGCTAGCACAGATACGCAGTATTTT.